The present entry profiles one TCR beta chain with its context. Per the germline V gene, CDR1 is MNHNY and CDR2 is SVGAGI (reference sequence). This CDR3 has 15 amino acids. Unmatched junction bases numbered 5, after V lost 2 bases and J lost 2 bases. This record belongs to a study of blood T cell repertoires in COVID-19. Study details: The study drew acute and convalescent COVID-19 samples from the United States, Italy and Spain.

Methods used by the authors: Cell counts per sample came from amplifying reference gene primers. Data came from immunoSEQ multiplex PCR; TCRdb stores just in-frame clones and leaves some out. The V and J calls and clone size come from that table; D and trimming were worked out from the DNA. The repertoire holds some 130,000 clones, with roughly 90% as singletons. While infection was still active, Seattle patients were enrolled and then followed longitudinally. Sequencing used peripheral blood. The rearrangement links TRBV6-6 to TRBJ1-1; 7 positions agree with TRBD1. The clonotype comes from a man in his 60s with COVID-19, enrolled during active disease. The CDR3 nucleotides read TGTGCCAGCAGTTACACCAGGGACAGTAACACTGAAGCTTTCTTT. This gives the protein CASSYTRDSNTEAFF.